Sequencing of this TCR beta chain was carried out in a study of CD8 T cells in ankylosing spondylitis. Broader study findings: A motif in TCR beta, a set of roughly 8 highly homologous variants, appeared characteristic of ankylosing spondylitis blood. According to the report, clones linked to the disease were significantly enriched in matched synovial fluid samples taken from ankylosing spondylitis patients. Earlier reports found some motif variants in synovial fluid and blood in reactive arthritis.

This clonotype occurred many times. Antigen specificity is unknown. Libraries for TCR beta were made by quantitative 5'-RACE with molecular barcodes. TCRdb redid the calling of the 5' RACE reads with MiXCR, one entry per CDR3 protein. The sample has 250,000 to 300,000 distinct CDR3 sequences; 15% to 20% are singletons. V shed 8 bases and J shed 0 bases, with 9 bases lying between them. The CDR3 loop spans 13 amino acids. Germline V lookup: CDR1 ENHRY, CDR2 SYGVKD. The sequenced sample consisted of blood, either unsorted or a sorted T cell fraction (not recorded which). This TCR was recovered from a male donor with ankylosing spondylitis or in good health (not recorded which). The J gene is TRBJ2-3, the V gene TRBV10-3; TRBD1 is a possible D gene (6 bases). CDR3 nucleotides: TGTGCCATCCTGGACAGTAGCACAGATACGCAGTATTTT. Its protein is CAILDSSTDTQYF.